A selection of T cell receptor beta chains follows, all from one sample in a study of OX40 agonist ivuxolimab in advanced cancers. TCRdb keeps only in-frame clones here, not all; method: immunoSEQ multiplex PCR. The sample has some 20,000 clones, approximately 79% seen once; the top ten hold around 23%. The material sequenced was CD4+ or CD8+ T cells sorted from blood, taken in a trial of the OX40 agonist ivuxolimab. All receptors derive from an adult with an advanced solid tumor such as melanoma, head and neck, liver or kidney cancer. Each CDR3 is given with its conserved first and last residue. Fields, in order: D gene, clone size, V gene, J gene, CDR3 length, CDR3 protein, CDR3 DNA. A D gene is named only where the DNA matches it firmly. Rows may omit the clone size; those that give it use once, few, many or a size class.

.	once	TRBV13	TRBJ1-1	13	CASSWLENTEAFF	TGTGCCAGCAGCTGGCTAGAGAACACTGAAGCTTTCTTT
.	once	TRBV29-1	TRBJ2-3	15	CSVVGTLEGADTQYF	TGCAGCGTTGTTGGTACCCTTGAGGGCGCAGATACGCAGTATTTT
.	.	TRBV5-6	TRBJ2-1	11	CASSLGVEQFF	TGTGCCAGCAGCTTGGGAGTTGAGCAGTTCTTC
.	.	TRBV29-1	TRBJ2-7	11	CSVEFRSRVYF	TGCAGCGTTGAGTTCAGGTCACGGGTTTACTTC
TRBD1	.	TRBV27	TRBJ1-4	15	CASSSRDRGMEKLFF	TGTGCCAGCAGTTCTCGGGACAGGGGGATGGAAAAACTGTTTTTT
TRBD2	.	TRBV28	TRBJ2-7	13	CASWGGLGDEQYF	TGTGCCAGCTGGGGGGGGTTGGGGGACGAGCAGTACTTC
TRBD2	.	TRBV9	TRBJ2-1	17	CASSVGASGGHGNEQFF	TGTGCCAGCAGCGTAGGAGCTAGCGGGGGGCACGGGAATGAGCAGTTCTTC
.	.	TRBV7-9	TRBJ2-7	17	CASSFRRTGRETYEQYF	TGTGCCAGCAGCTTCCGCCGTACTGGCAGGGAAACCTACGAGCAGTACTTC
TRBD1	.	TRBV7-9	TRBJ2-3	15	CASSSRDRGPYTQYF	TGTGCCAGCAGCTCCCGGGACAGGGGGCCATATACGCAGTATTTT
.	medium-sized	TRBV11-2	TRBJ2-7	14	CASGLQHLSYEQYF	TGTGCCAGCGGACTCCAGCATCTCTCCTACGAGCAGTACTTC
.	.	TRBV4-1	TRBJ1-5	16	CASSPGADRKNQSQHF	TGCGCCAGCAGCCCGGGGGCGGACAGAAAGAATCAGTCCCAGCATTTT
TRBD2	once	TRBV6-5	TRBJ2-1	14	CASSWTRANNEQFF	TGTGCCAGCAGTTGGACTAGGGCGAACAATGAGCAGTTCTTC
.	medium-sized	TRBV11-3	TRBJ2-7	13	CASSLTATYEQYF	TGTGCCAGCAGCTTAACAGCTACCTACGAGCAGTACTTC
.	.	TRBV5-2	TRBJ1-2	11	CASSYMDGYTF	TGCGCCAGCAGCTACATGGATGGCTACACCTTC
.	.	TRBV5-6	TRBJ2-1	14	CASSSLGYYNEQFF	TGTGCCAGCAGCTCCCTAGGATACTACAATGAGCAGTTCTTC
.	few	TRBV13	TRBJ1-1	14	CASSPRQEDTEAFF	TGTGCCAGCAGCCCCAGACAGGAGGACACTGAAGCTTTCTTT
.	.	TRBV19	TRBJ1-4	16	CASSPRVPATNEKLFF	TGTGCCAGTAGTCCCCGTGTACCAGCAACTAATGAAAAACTGTTTTTT
.	few	TRBV11-3	TRBJ1-3	15	CASSSYEVSGNTIYF	TGTGCCAGCAGCTCATATGAGGTTTCTGGAAACACCATATATTTT
.	.	TRBV6-5	TRBJ1-1	12	CASSTGRAEAFF	TGTGCCAGCAGTACCGGGAGGGCTGAAGCTTTCTTT
.	.	TRBV2	TRBJ2-5	14	CASIPDVLDETQYF	TGTGCCAGCATTCCCGACGTCTTAGATGAGACCCAGTACTTC
.	.	TRBV6-5	TRBJ1-2	13	CASSYGGLYGYTF	TGTGCCAGCAGTTACGGGGGGTTATATGGCTACACCTTC
TRBD1	.	TRBV6-5	TRBJ2-1	15	CASSYGQGAVNEQFF	TGTGCCAGCAGTTACGGTCAGGGGGCCGTCAATGAGCAGTTCTTC
.	.	TRBV5-6	TRBJ1-2	12	CASSLYRSGYTF	TGTGCCAGCAGCTTATATAGAAGCGGCTACACCTTC
.	.	TRBV28	TRBJ2-7	13	CASSKGAANEQYF	TGTGCCAGCAGTAAAGGAGCAGCCAACGAGCAGTACTTC
.	.	TRBV29-1	TRBJ2-2	12	CSVDLATGELFF	TGCAGCGTGGACCTGGCCACCGGGGAGCTGTTTTTT
.	.	TRBV7-9	TRBJ2-5	15	CASSSQGGGKETQYF	TGTGCCAGCAGCTCTCAGGGAGGGGGAAAAGAGACCCAGTACTTC
.	.	TRBV9	TRBJ2-7	16	CASSPGRGGFFREQYF	TGTGCCAGCAGCCCCGGGAGAGGGGGCTTTTTTCGCGAGCAGTACTTC
TRBD2	.	TRBV9	TRBJ2-3	17	CASSQTGLAGNTDTQYF	TGTGCCAGCAGCCAAACAGGACTAGCGGGGAACACAGATACGCAGTATTTT
.	medium-sized	TRBV2	TRBJ2-7	14	CASIVRPSSYEQYF	TGTGCCAGCATTGTCAGGCCAAGCTCCTACGAGCAGTACTTC
.	.	TRBV4-3	TRBJ1-5	19	CASSQDYRGAHSGNQPQHF	TGCGCCAGCAGCCAAGATTATAGGGGGGCGCATTCGGGGAATCAGCCCCAGCATTTT
.	.	TRBV7-8	TRBJ2-5	17	CASSLAPSDYLGETQYF	TGTGCCAGCAGCTTAGCTCCTAGCGATTACCTGGGGGAGACCCAGTACTTC
TRBD1	medium-sized	TRBV7-8	TRBJ2-3	12	CASSPGQGAQYF	TGTGCCAGCAGCCCGGGACAGGGAGCGCAGTATTTT
TRBD2	.	TRBV5-7	TRBJ2-2	16	CASYRTSGGVAGELFF	TGTGCCAGCTACCGGACAAGCGGGGGTGTGGCCGGGGAGCTGTTTTTT
TRBD1	.	TRBV6-5	TRBJ2-1	13	CASSYGQDPEQFF	TGTGCCAGCAGTTACGGACAGGACCCTGAGCAGTTCTTC
TRBD2	.	TRBV4-1	TRBJ2-1	16	CASSQDIAGGKDEQFF	TGCGCCAGCAGCCAAGACATCGCGGGGGGTAAGGATGAGCAGTTCTTC
.	few	TRBV5-8	TRBJ2-1	13	CASSLVQNNEQFF	TGTGCCAGCAGCTTGGTTCAAAACAATGAGCAGTTCTTC
.	.	TRBV4-1	TRBJ1-3	15	CASSQEWEPGNTIYF	TGCGCCAGCAGCCAAGAGTGGGAGCCTGGAAACACCATATATTTT
.	.	TRBV6-5	TRBJ2-7	15	CASRVKGGGSYEQYF	TGTGCCAGCAGGGTCAAAGGGGGAGGCTCCTACGAGCAGTACTTC
.	.	TRBV6-1	TRBJ1-5	15	CASSDWDLGNQPQHF	TGTGCCAGCAGTGATTGGGATTTGGGGAATCAGCCCCAGCATTTT
.	once	TRBV28	TRBJ1-3	14	CASSLQGGLDTIYF	TGTGCCAGCAGTTTGCAGGGCGGTTTGGACACCATATATTTT
.	.	TRBV4-3	TRBJ1-2	15	CASSPIEGANYGYTF	TGCGCCAGCAGTCCTATCGAGGGAGCTAACTATGGCTACACCTTC
.	few	TRBV7-9	TRBJ2-3	12	CASTFGQHTQYF	TGTGCCAGCACCTTCGGCCAACATACGCAGTATTTT